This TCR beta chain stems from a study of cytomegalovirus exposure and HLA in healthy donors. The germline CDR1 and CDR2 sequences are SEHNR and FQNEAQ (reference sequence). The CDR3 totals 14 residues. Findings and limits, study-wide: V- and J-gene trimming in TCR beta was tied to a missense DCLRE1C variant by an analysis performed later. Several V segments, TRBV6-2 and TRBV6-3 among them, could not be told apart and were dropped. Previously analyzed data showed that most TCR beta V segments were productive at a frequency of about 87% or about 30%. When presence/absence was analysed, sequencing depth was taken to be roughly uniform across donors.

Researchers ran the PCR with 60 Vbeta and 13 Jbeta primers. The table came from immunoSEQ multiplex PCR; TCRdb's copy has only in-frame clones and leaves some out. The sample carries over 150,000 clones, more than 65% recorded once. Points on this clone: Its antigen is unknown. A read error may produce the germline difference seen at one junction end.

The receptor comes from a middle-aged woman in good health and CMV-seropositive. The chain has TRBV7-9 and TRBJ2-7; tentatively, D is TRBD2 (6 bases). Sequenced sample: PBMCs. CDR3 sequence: CASSLMGQDYEQCF. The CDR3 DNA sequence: TGTGCCAGCAGCCTGATGGGTCAGGACTACGAGCAGTGCTTC.